This TCR beta chain was profiled in a study of T-cell memory formation after mild COVID-19. TCRdb recomputed calls from the 5' RACE reads with MiXCR, one row per CDR3 protein. The data contain 380,000 or so distinct CDR3 sequences, roughly an eighth of them seen just once; the ten biggest clones take up roughly 22%. The CDR3 contains 18 residues. Germline lookup yields CDR1 SGHRS and CDR2 YFSETQ. With 2 bases removed from V and 0 bases from J, the gap between germline ends came to 15 bases. This sequence was found in a man younger than 30 who had mild COVID-19 (a few samples of this study predate the infection). Cell type and time point are not known. The sample consisted of PBMCs or a T cell subset sorted from them (not recorded which). This chain connects TRBV5-1 to TRBJ2-6, with D maybe TRBD2 (6 bases). The CDR3 protein is CASSFIAGAGSGANVLTF. The DNA for the CDR3 is TGCGCCAGCAGCTTCATCGCCGGAGCGGGCTCTGGGGCCAACGTCCTGACTTTC.